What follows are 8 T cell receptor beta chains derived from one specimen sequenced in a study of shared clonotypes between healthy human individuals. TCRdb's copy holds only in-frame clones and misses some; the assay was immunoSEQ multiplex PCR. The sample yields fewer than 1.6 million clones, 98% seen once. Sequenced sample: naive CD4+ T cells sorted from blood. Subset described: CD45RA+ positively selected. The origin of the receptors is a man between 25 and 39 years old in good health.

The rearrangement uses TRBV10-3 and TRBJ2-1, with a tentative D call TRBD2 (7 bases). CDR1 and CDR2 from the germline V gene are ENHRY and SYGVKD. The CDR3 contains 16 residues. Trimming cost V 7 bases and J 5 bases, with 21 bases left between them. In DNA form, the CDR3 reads TGTGCCATCAAAAGAGTGGGGGGGCTGTCGAACAATGAGCAGTTCTTC. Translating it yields CAIKRVGGLSNNEQFF.

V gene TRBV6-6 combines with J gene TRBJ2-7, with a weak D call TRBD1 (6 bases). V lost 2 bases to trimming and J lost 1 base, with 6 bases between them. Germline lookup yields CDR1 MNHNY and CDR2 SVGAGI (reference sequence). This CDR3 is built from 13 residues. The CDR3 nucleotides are TGTGCCAGCAGTTACCAGGGGTCCTACGAGCAGTACTTC. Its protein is CASSYQGSYEQYF.

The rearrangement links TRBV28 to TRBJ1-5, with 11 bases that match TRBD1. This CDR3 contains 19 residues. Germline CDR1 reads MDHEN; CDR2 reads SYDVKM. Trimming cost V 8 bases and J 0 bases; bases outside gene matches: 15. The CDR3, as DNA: TGTGCCAGCTTGGGTCTTGGGACAGGGGGGTTTTATAGCAATCAGCCCCAGCATTTT. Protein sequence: CASLGLGTGGFYSNQPQHF.

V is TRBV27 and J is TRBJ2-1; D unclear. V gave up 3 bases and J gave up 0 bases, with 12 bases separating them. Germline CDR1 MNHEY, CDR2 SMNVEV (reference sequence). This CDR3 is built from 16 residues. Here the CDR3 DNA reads TGTGCCAGCAGTTTTTGGGGTTCAGACTCCTACAATGAGCAGTTCTTC. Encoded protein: CASSFWGSDSYNEQFF.

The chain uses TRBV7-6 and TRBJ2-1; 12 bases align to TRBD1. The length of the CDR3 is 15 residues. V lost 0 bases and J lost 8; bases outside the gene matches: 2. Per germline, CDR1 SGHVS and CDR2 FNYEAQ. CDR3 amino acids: CASSLAGQGADEQFF. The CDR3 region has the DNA TGTGCCAGCAGCTTAGCGGGACAGGGGGCCGATGAGCAGTTCTTC. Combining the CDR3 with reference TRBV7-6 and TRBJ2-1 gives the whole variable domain GAGVSQSPRYKVTKRGQDVALRCDPISGHVSLYWYRQALGQGPEFLTYFNYEAQQDKSGLPNDRFSAERPEGSISTLTIQRTEQRDSAMYRCASSLAGQGADEQFFGPGTRLTVL.

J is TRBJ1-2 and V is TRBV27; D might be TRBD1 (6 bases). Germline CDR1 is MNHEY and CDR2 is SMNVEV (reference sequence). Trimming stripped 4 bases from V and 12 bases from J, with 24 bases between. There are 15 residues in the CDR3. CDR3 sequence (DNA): TGTGCCAGCAGTTCCCCCCGGGGAAGGGGGGGAGCACACACCTTC. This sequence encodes CASSSPRGRGGAHTF.

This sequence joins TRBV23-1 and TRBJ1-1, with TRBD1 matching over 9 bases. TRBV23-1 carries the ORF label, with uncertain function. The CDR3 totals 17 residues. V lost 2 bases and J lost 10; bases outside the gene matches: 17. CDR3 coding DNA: TGCGCCAGCAGTCAACACAGGGGGCAAAGGATCTCGGAGGGAGCTTTCTTT. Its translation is CASSQHRGQRISEGAFF.

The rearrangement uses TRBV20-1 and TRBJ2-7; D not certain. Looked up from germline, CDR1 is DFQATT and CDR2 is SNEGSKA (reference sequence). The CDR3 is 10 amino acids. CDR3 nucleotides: TGCAGAGCCTCTTCCTACGAGCAGTACTTC. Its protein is CRASSYEQYF.